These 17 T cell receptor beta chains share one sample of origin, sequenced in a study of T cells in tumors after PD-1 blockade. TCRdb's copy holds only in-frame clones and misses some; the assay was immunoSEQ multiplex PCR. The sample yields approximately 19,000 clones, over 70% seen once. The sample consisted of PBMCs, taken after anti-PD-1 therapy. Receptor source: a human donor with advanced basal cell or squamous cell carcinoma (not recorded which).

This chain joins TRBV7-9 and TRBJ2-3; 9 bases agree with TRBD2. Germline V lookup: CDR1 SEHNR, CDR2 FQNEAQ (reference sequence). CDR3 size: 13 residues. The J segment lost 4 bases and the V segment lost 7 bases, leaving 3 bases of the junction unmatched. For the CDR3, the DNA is TGTGCCAGCAACCGCGGGGGGGCAGATACGCAGTATTTT. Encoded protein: CASNRGGADTQYF.

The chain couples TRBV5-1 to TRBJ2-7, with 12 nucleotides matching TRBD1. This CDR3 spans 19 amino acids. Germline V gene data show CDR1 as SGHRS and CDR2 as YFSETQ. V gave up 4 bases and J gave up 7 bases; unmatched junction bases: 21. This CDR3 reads CASSKRGQGAAGVMDEQYF. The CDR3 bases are TGCGCCAGCAGCAAACGGGGACAGGGGGCGGCGGGAGTGATGGATGAGCAGTACTTC.

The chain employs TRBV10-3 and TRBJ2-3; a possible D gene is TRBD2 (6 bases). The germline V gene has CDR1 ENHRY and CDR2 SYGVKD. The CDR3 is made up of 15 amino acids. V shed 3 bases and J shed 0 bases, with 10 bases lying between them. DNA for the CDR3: TGTGCCATCAGTGACCCGGGGACTAGCACAGATACGCAGTATTTT. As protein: CAISDPGTSTDTQYF.

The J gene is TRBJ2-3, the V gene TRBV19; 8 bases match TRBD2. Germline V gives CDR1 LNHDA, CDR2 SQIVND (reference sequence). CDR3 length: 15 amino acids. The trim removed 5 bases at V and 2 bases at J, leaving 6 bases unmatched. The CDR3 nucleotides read TGTGCCAGTAGTGTACGGCGGGGGGACACAGATACGCAGTATTTT. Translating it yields CASSVRRGDTDTQYF.

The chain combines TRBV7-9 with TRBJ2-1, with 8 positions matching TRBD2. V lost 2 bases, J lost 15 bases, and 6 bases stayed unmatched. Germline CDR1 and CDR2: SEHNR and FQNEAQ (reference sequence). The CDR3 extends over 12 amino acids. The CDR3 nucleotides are TGTGCCAGCAGCTTATCGGGGGGGCCATCGTTCTTC. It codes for CASSLSGGPSFF.

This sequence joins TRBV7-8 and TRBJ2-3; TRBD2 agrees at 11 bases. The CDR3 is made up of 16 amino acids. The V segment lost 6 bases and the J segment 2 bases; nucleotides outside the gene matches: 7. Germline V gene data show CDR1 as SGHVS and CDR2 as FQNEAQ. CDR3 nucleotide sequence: TGTGCCAGCAGTTGGCCTAGCGGGGGGCTCACAGATACGCAGTATTTT. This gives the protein CASSWPSGGLTDTQYF.

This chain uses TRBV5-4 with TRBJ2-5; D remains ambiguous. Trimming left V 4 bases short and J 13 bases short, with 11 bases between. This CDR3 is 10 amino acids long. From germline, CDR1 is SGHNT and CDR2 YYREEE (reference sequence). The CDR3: CASSEHTSYF. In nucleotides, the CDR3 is TGTGCCAGCAGCGAGCACACTTCGTACTTC. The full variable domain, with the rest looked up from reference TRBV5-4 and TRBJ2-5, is ETGVTQSPTHLIKTRGQQVTLRCSSQSGHNTVSWYQQALGQGPQFIFQYYREEENGRGNFPPRFSGLQFPNYSSELNVNALELDDSALYLCASSEHTSYFGPGTRLLVL.

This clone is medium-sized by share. CDR3 nucleotide sequence: TGTGCCAGCAGTCCATCTACCGACAGAGTCGATATCTACAATGAGCAGTTCTTC. Residues: CASSPSTDRVDIYNEQFF. The chain is built from TRBV2 and TRBJ2-1; tentatively, D is TRBD1 (5 bases). The germline gives CDR1 SNHLY, CDR2 FYNNEI. The CDR3 totals 18 residues. V was shortened by 5 bases and J by 3 bases, with 23 bases between the two germline ends.

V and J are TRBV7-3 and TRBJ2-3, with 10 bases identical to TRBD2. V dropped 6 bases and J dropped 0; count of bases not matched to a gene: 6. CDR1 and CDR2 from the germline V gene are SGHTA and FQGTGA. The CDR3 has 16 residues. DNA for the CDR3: TGTGCCAGCAGTCCACTTAGCGGGGGGAGCACAGATACGCAGTATTTT. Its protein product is CASSPLSGGSTDTQYF.

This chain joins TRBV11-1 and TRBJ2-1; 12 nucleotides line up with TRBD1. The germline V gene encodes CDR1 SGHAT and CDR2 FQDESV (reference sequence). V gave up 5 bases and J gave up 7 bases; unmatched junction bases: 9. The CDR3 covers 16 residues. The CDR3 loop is CASSSPGQGARNEQFF. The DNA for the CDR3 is TGTGCCAGCAGCAGCCCGGGACAGGGGGCGAGGAATGAGCAGTTCTTC. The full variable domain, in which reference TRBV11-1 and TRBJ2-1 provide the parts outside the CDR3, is EAEVAQSPRYKITEKSQAVAFWCDPISGHATLYWYRQILGQGPELLVQFQDESVVDDSQLPKDRFSAERLKGVDSTLKIQPAELGDSAMYLCASSSPGQGARNEQFFGPGTRLTVL.

CDR3 in DNA: TGCGCCAGCAGCCAACCACCCGGTGAAGCTTTCTTT. Translating it yields CASSQPPGEAFF. The rearrangement links TRBV4-1 to TRBJ1-1, with D unclear. The CDR3 spans 12 residues. Trimming pared 2 bases from V and 7 bases from J, leaving 8 bases between. Germline V gives CDR1 MGHRA, CDR2 YSYEKL.

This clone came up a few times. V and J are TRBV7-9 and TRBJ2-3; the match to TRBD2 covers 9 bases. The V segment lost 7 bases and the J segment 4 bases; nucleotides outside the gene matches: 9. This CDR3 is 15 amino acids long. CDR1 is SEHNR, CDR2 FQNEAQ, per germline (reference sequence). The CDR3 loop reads CASTVAGEVADTQYF. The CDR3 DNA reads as TGTGCCAGCACCGTAGCGGGAGAGGTCGCAGATACGCAGTATTTT.

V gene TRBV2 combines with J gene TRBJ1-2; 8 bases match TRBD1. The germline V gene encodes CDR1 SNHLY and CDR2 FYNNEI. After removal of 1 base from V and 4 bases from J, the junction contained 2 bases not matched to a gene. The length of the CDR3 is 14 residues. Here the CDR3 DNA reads TGTGCCAGCAGTGAAGTTGACAGGGGCTATGGCTACACCTTC. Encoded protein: CASSEVDRGYGYTF.

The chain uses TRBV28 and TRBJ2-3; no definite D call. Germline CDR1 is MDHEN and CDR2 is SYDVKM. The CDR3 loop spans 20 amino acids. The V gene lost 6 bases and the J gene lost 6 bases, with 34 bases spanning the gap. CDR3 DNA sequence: TGTGCCAGCAGCAGTTTGGATTCTTGGGCCAATATCTTTTCTCCGGATACGCAGTATTTT. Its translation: CASSSLDSWANIFSPDTQYF.

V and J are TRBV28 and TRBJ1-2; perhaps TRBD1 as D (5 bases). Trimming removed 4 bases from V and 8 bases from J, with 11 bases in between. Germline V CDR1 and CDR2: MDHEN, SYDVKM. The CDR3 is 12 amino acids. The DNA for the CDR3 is TGTGCCAGCAGTTCCCGGGGGGGAGGCTACACCTTC. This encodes CASSSRGGGYTF.

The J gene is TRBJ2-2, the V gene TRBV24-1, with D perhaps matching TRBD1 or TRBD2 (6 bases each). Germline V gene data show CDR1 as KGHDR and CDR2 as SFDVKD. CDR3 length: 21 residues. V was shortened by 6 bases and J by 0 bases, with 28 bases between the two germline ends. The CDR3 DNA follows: TGTGCCACCAGTCAATTAGCGGCTTCGGGGGCCCCTGACGCGAACACCGGGGAGCTGTTTTTT. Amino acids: CATSQLAASGAPDANTGELFF.

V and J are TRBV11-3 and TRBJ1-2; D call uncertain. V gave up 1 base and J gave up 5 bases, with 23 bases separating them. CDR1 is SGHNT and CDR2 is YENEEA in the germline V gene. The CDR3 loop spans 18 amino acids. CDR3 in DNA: TGTGCCAGCAGCTTAGGATTTAACGAATCCTGGGCGGGGTATGGCTACACCTTC. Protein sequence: CASSLGFNESWAGYGYTF.